Reported below is one T cell receptor (beta chain). In the original analysis: Amplification of reference gene primers provided the estimated nucleated cell counts. The repertoire was sequenced with immunoSEQ multiplex PCR; TCRdb's copy has only in-frame clones and lacks some. The DNA gave D and trimming, while V, J and clone size come from that table. The sample records roughly 76,000 clones, roughly three quarters being singletons. These data are taken from a study of blood T cell repertoires in COVID-19. Per germline, CDR1 MNHEY and CDR2 SMNVEV (reference sequence). V gave up 8 bases and J gave up 10 bases, with 15 bases separating them. This CDR3 has 13 amino acids.

The chain employs TRBV27 and TRBJ1-6, with a possible D match to TRBD1 (6 bases). The TCR comes from a man between 65 and 85 years old with acute or convalescent COVID-19. The specimen sequenced was peripheral blood. This CDR3 is CASAYRVESPLHF. The CDR3 DNA reads TGTGCCAGCGCATACAGGGTTGAGTCACCCCTCCACTTT.